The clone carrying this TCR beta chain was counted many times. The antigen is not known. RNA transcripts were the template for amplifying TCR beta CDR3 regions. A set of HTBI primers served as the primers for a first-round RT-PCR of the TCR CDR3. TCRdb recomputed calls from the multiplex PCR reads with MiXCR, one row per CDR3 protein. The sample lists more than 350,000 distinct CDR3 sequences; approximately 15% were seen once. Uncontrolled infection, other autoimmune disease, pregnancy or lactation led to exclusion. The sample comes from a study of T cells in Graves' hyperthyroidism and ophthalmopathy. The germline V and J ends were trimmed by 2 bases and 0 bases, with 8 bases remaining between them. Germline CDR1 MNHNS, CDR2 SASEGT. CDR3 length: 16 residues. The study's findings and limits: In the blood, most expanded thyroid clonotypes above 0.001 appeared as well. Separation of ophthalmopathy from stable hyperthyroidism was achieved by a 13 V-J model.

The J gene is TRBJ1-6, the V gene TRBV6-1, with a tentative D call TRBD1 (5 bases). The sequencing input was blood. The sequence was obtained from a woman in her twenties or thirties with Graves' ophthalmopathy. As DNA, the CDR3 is TGTGCCAGCAGTGAAAGGGGCCGCTCCTATAATTCACCCCTCCACTTT. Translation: CASSERGRSYNSPLHF.